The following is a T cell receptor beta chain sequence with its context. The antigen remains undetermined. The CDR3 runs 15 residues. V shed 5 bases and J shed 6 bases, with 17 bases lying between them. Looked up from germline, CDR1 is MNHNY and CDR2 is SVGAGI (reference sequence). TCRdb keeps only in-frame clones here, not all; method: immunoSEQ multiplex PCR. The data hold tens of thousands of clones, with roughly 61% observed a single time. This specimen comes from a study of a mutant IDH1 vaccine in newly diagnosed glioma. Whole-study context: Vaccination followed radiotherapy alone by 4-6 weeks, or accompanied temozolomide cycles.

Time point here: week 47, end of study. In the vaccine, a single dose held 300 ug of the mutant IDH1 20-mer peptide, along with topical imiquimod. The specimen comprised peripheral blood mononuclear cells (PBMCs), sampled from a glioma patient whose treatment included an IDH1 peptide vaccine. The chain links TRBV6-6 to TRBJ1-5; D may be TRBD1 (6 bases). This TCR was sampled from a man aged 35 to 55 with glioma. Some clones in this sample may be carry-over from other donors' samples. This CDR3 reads CASSNRGGRAQPQHF. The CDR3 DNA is TGTGCCAGCAGTAATAGAGGGGGGCGCGCTCAGCCCCAGCATTTT.